The 24 T cell receptor beta chains in this list originate from one sample, sequenced in a study of blood T cells in healthy people across ages. Through a sample-barcoded 5' primer and a J-beta primer mix, a second PCR was run for roughly 7 to 11 cycles. From the 5' RACE reads, TCRdb called clonotypes with MiXCR, one entry per CDR3 protein. Of about 680,000 distinct CDR3 sequences in the sample, about half are singletons; the top ten hold roughly 34%. The sample comprised blood. These receptor sequences come from a woman in her sixties in good health.

There are a few counts of this clonotype. This chain connects TRBV7-9 to TRBJ2-3, with D hard to call. Trimming shortened V by 7 bases and J by 2 bases, and 10 bases separated the two germline ends. Germline V CDR1 and CDR2: SEHNR, FQNEAQ (reference sequence). This CDR3 comprises 13 residues. The CDR3 DNA reads TGTGCCAGCATCGAGGATCCCACAGATACGCAGTATTTT. It specifies CASIEDPTDTQYF.

The V gene is TRBV7-6, the J gene TRBJ2-5; 7 bases match TRBD1. This CDR3 has 16 amino acids. The germline V gene has CDR1 SGHVS and CDR2 FNYEAQ. V was clipped by 6 bases and J by 11 bases; unmatched bases: 21. CDR3 in amino acids: CASSKLRDSPYNEQYF. CDR3 sequence (DNA): TGTGCCAGCAGTAAACTCCGGGACAGCCCCTACAATGAGCAGTACTTC.

J is TRBJ2-4 and V is TRBV4-1, with 11 bases lining up with TRBD2. The assigned J gene may be wrong: the sequence end matches TRBJ2-7 better. Germline-derived CDR1 and CDR2 are MGHRA and YSYEKL. The CDR3 loop spans 17 amino acids. As DNA, the CDR3 is TGCGCCAGCAGCCAAGAGACCCTAGCGGGAGGCTTACACGAGCAGTACTTC. This gives the protein CASSQETLAGGLHEQYF.

The chain recombines TRBV29-1 with TRBJ2-7, with TRBD1 matching 9 bases. V was clipped by 3 bases and J by 3 bases; unmatched bases: 6. The CDR3 length is 14 residues. In germline, CDR1 is SQVTM, CDR2 ANQGSEA. CDR3 loop: CSVEGGQGSYEQYF. For the CDR3, the DNA is TGCAGCGTTGAGGGGGGACAGGGTAGCTACGAGCAGTACTTC.

This clonotype was counted only a few times. V is TRBV11-1 and J is TRBJ2-7; D unresolved. The CDR3 runs 15 residues. Per germline, CDR1 SGHAT and CDR2 FQDESV (reference sequence). Trimming removed 3 bases at V and 3 bases at J, with 15 bases between. CDR3 DNA: TGTGCCAGCAGCTTCCGGCGGCAGATCTACTACGAGCAGTACTTC. Its translation is CASSFRRQIYYEQYF.

This clonotype was detected once. The rearrangement uses TRBV5-1 and TRBJ2-1; D is possibly TRBD2 (6 bases). Per the germline V gene, CDR1 is SGHRS and CDR2 is YFSETQ. V gave up 6 bases and J gave up 5 bases, with 12 bases separating them. CDR3 length equals 13 residues. CDR3 residues: CASTRDLNNEQFF. The CDR3 nucleotides are TGCGCCAGCACACGGGACTTGAACAATGAGCAGTTCTTC.

V is TRBV12-3 or TRBV12-4 and J is TRBJ1-1; D is unresolved. The CDR3 is 14 residues long. Trimming took off 3 bases at V and 4 bases at J, with 12 bases between the two ends. The CDR3 DNA reads as TGTGCCAGCAGTTTTTGGGCCCTGAGCACTGAAGCTTTCTTT. It specifies CASSFWALSTEAFF.

The rearrangement joins TRBV9 to TRBJ2-1; 8 bases agree with TRBD2. This CDR3 has 19 residues. CDR1 is SGDLS and CDR2 is YYNGEE in the germline V gene. V lost 4 bases and J lost 3; bases outside the gene matches: 18. The CDR3 coding sequence is TGTGCCAGCAGCCCCCGCGGTGATAGCGGGGTCACCGGCTACAATGAGCAGTTCTTC. Protein product: CASSPRGDSGVTGYNEQFF.

This clonotype has only one observation. This chain links TRBV15 with TRBJ2-5; possible D gene TRBD1, 5 bases. The CDR3 spans 14 residues. Germline V gives CDR1 LNHNV, CDR2 YYDKDF (reference sequence). V gave up 1 base and J gave up 3 bases, with 9 bases separating them. The CDR3 spells CATSRAGREETQYF. The CDR3 DNA reads TGTGCCACCAGCAGAGCTGGCAGGGAAGAGACCCAGTACTTC.

In its sample, this clonotype was seen a few times. The chain joins TRBV6-5 to TRBJ2-7; 9 nucleotides match TRBD2. The CDR3 is 15 amino acids. With V trimmed by 8 bases and J by 0 bases, 8 bases remained unmatched. Germline assignment: CDR1 MNHEY and CDR2 SVGAGI. The CDR3 protein is CASRESGRISYEQYF. The CDR3 DNA reads TGTGCCAGCCGAGAGAGCGGGAGGATCTCCTACGAGCAGTACTTC.

This clonotype has more than one count but fewer than ten. V gene TRBV28 combines with J gene TRBJ2-5; weak D call: TRBD1 (6 bases). The CDR3 sequence is 15 residues long. The germline V gene has CDR1 MDHEN and CDR2 SYDVKM. Trimming pared 5 bases from V and 2 bases from J, leaving 15 bases between. The CDR3: CASSPPRGEQETQYF. For the CDR3, the DNA is TGTGCCAGCAGTCCCCCCAGGGGAGAGCAAGAGACCCAGTACTTC. The full variable domain, its missing parts supplied by reference TRBV28 and TRBJ2-5, is DVKVTQSSRYLVKRTGEKVFLECVQDMDHENMFWYRQDPGLGLRLIYFSYDVKMKEKGDIPEGYSVSREKKERFSLILESASTNQTSMYLCASSPPRGEQETQYFGPGTRLLVL.

The V call is TRBV4-2, the J call TRBJ2-1; 8 bases map to TRBD2. The V gene's germline CDR1 is LGHNA and CDR2 YNFKEQ. J lost 0 bases, V lost 4 bases, and 8 bases had no gene match. The CDR3 has 17 amino acids. CDR3 sequence: CASSRYLSGSSYNEQFF. The CDR3 DNA follows: TGTGCCAGCAGCCGGTACCTAAGCGGGAGCTCCTACAATGAGCAGTTCTTC.

This clonotype was found a few times. The rearrangement links TRBV4-2 to TRBJ2-3; 9 nucleotides agree with TRBD2. The CDR3 loop spans 16 amino acids. The germline V gene encodes CDR1 LGHNA and CDR2 YNFKEQ. Germline trimming cut 5 bases from V and 1 base from J; bases unmatched to any gene: 7. CDR3 protein: CASSVYSGRGTDTQYF. As DNA, the CDR3 is TGTGCCAGCAGCGTATATAGCGGGAGAGGCACAGATACGCAGTATTTT.

The chain recombines TRBV7-3 with TRBJ2-7, with 7 bases aligning to TRBD2. The germline CDR1 and CDR2 sequences are SGHTA and FQGTGA. This CDR3 comprises 13 residues. The V segment lost 1 base and the J segment 6 bases; nucleotides outside the gene matches: 3. This CDR3 reads CASSLKAGTEQYF. CDR3 DNA sequence: TGTGCCAGCAGCTTAAAAGCGGGGACCGAGCAGTACTTC.

The table lists this clonotype with a few counts. This chain connects TRBV4-2 to TRBJ2-1, with D hard to call. Germline lookup yields CDR1 LGHNA and CDR2 YNFKEQ. This CDR3 is 16 amino acids long. The ends were cut back, 1 base at V and 0 bases at J, with 10 bases in the middle. The CDR3 DNA reads as TGTGCCAGCAGCCAAGGGGGTCCGGACTCCTACAATGAGCAGTTCTTC. It specifies CASSQGGPDSYNEQFF.

The rearrangement joins TRBV10-3 to TRBJ1-2; perhaps TRBD1 as D (5 bases). CDR3 length: 16 residues. Germline loops: CDR1 ENHRY, CDR2 SYGVKD. V gave up 3 bases and J gave up 2 bases, with 16 bases separating them. CDR3 sequence: CAISDPRVTRNYGYTF. The CDR3 DNA sequence: TGTGCCATCAGTGACCCCAGGGTGACGAGAAACTATGGCTACACCTTC.

This clonotype has at least ten counts. The CDR3 region is CASSQGGPGTEAFF. The CDR3 region has the DNA TGCGCCAGCAGCCAAGGGGGGCCGGGGACTGAAGCTTTCTTT. The genes are TRBV4-3 and TRBJ1-1, with a weak D call TRBD1 (6 bases). V shed 1 base and J shed 5 bases, with 11 bases lying between them. Germline V gives CDR1 LGHNA, CDR2 YSLEER. The CDR3 extends over 14 amino acids.

The rearrangement uses TRBV5-1 and TRBJ2-7; D gene unclear. The J call is uncertain, as TRBJ2-5 better fits the DNA end. The germline gives CDR1 SGHRS, CDR2 YFSETQ. The CDR3 runs to 15 residues. Here the CDR3 DNA reads TGCGCCAGCAGCCCCCCGGATCCCGAAAAAGAGACCCAGTACTTC. Translation gives CASSPPDPEKETQYF.

This clonotype has only a few counts. The genes are TRBV9 and TRBJ1-1, with a possible D match to TRBD1 (5 bases). CDR1 is SGDLS and CDR2 is YYNGEE in the germline V gene. The CDR3 is 14 residues long. V was shortened by 3 bases and J by 5 bases, with 14 bases between the two germline ends. The CDR3: CASSALAGGTEAFF. Written as DNA, the CDR3 is TGTGCCAGCAGCGCCCTCGCTGGGGGGACTGAAGCTTTCTTT.

This clonotype was seen once. The gene calls are TRBV12-3 or TRBV12-4 and TRBJ2-4; a possible D gene is TRBD2 (6 bases). Matching the DNA end better, TRBJ2-7 makes the J call doubtful. The CDR3 runs 14 residues. As DNA, the CDR3 is TGTGCCAGCAGTTCCGCGGGGTTCGGGGACGAGCAGTACTTC. Translation gives CASSSAGFGDEQYF.

V usage is TRBV7-2 and J usage is TRBJ2-2; perhaps TRBD1 as D (5 bases). CDR3 length equals 13 residues. Trimming took off 4 bases at V and 9 bases at J, with 12 bases between the two ends. Germline V gene data show CDR1 as SGHTA and CDR2 as FQGNSA. The CDR3 DNA follows: TGTGCCAGCAGCTCCCGTGGGGCCCGGGAGCTGTTTTTT. Protein sequence: CASSSRGARELFF.

Regarding this clonotype: This sequence may be a read error, since a much larger clone differs from it by one base. The rearrangement uses TRBV27 and TRBJ2-7, with 8 positions matching TRBD2. The CDR3 totals 15 residues. Germline CDR1 and CDR2: MNHEY and SMNVEV (reference sequence). The CDR3 DNA reads TGTGCCTGCAGTGCTGGGACTAGTGCGTCCTACGAGCAGTACTTC. Encoded protein: CACSAGTSASYEQYF.

The chain recombines TRBV20-1 with TRBJ2-7; 8 positions match TRBD1. V lost 0 bases, J lost 6 bases, and 4 bases stayed unmatched. Germline CDR1 reads DFQATT; CDR2 reads SNEGSKA (reference sequence). The CDR3 is made up of 13 amino acids. In nucleotides, the CDR3 is TGCAGTGCTAGAGATCCCAGGGGGCTCGAGCAGTACTTC. Amino acid sequence: CSARDPRGLEQYF.

This sequence joins TRBV15 and TRBJ2-7; D is possibly TRBD2 (6 bases). Germline V gene data show CDR1 as LNHNV and CDR2 as YYDKDF (reference sequence). Trimming took off 3 bases at V and 3 bases at J, with 21 bases between the two ends. This CDR3 has 17 amino acids. This CDR3 is CATSSIDRAGLLYEQYF. The CDR3 DNA follows: TGTGCCACCAGCAGCATAGATCGGGCGGGATTACTCTACGAGCAGTACTTC.